The 3 T cell receptor beta chains below were found in one sample sequenced in a study of shared clonotypes between healthy human individuals. Method: immunoSEQ multiplex PCR; TCRdb's copy keeps in-frame clones and lacks some. The table records about 490,000 clones, around 79% of them present only once. Input material: PBMCs. Receptors were obtained from a woman aged 40 to 50 in good health. Some clones in this sample may be carry-over from other donors' samples.

CDR3 protein: CASSLVRQGARETQYF. CDR3 DNA: TGCGCCAGCAGCTTGGTACGACAGGGGGCTCGGGAGACCCAGTACTTC. The chain joins TRBV5-1 to TRBJ2-5, with TRBD1 matching 10 bases. The germline V gene encodes CDR1 SGHRS and CDR2 YFSETQ. The CDR3 runs to 16 residues. With 0 bases clipped from V and 5 bases from J, the junction kept 7 bases outside the gene matches.

Of note for this clone: This same CDR3 is encoded by further DNA sequences in the sample. The chain is built from TRBV7-9 and TRBJ1-4, with TRBD1 matching 10 bases. This CDR3 has 14 residues. V gave up 5 bases and J gave up 7 bases; unmatched junction bases: 4. Germline V gene data show CDR1 as SEHNR and CDR2 as FQNEAQ (reference sequence). For the CDR3, the DNA is TGTGCCAGCAGCCCCGGACAGGGGGGTGAAAAACTGTTTTTT. Protein product: CASSPGQGGEKLFF. The full variable domain, in which reference TRBV7-9 and TRBJ1-4 provide the parts outside the CDR3, is DTGVSQNPRHKITKRGQNVTFRCDPISEHNRLYWYRQTLGQGPEFLTYFQNEAQLEKSRLLSDRFSAERPKGSFSTLEIQRTEQGDSAMYLCASSPGQGGEKLFFGSGTQLSVL.

The chain recombines TRBV28 with TRBJ1-6; maybe TRBD1 (5 bases). CDR3 length: 16 residues. Germline CDR1 is MDHEN and CDR2 is SYDVKM. V lost 4 bases and J 5 bases, leaving 15 bases between the germline ends. The CDR3: CASSSTGQVDNSPLHF. The CDR3 region has the DNA TGTGCCAGCAGTTCAACAGGACAAGTAGATAATTCACCCCTCCACTTT. The entire variable domain, with the rest obtained from reference TRBV28 and TRBJ1-6, is as follows: DVKVTQSSRYLVKRTGEKVFLECVQDMDHENMFWYRQDPGLGLRLIYFSYDVKMKEKGDIPEGYSVSREKKERFSLILESASTNQTSMYLCASSSTGQVDNSPLHFGNGTRLTVT.